The 25 T cell receptor beta chains below were found in one sample sequenced in a study of blood T cell repertoires in COVID-19. TCRdb's copy holds only in-frame clones and misses some; the assay was immunoSEQ multiplex PCR. The sample yields approximately 200,000 clones, 80% to 90% seen once. Sequences were obtained from PBMCs or T cells enriched from blood (not recorded which). These receptors were obtained from a man aged 30 to 45 in a cohort exposed to, infected with or recovered from COVID-19 (not recorded which).

This sequence joins TRBV5-4 and TRBJ2-1; TRBD2 might be the D (5 bases). Germline assignment: CDR1 SGHNT and CDR2 YYREEE (reference sequence). The CDR3 consists of 16 residues. The ends were cut back, 0 bases at V and 5 bases at J, with 15 bases in the middle. CDR3 sequence: CASSLVGLAEDNEQFF. DNA of the CDR3: TGTGCCAGCAGCTTGGTAGGCCTAGCTGAGGACAATGAGCAGTTCTTC.

The gene calls are TRBV27 and TRBJ1-5; D gene ambiguous. Germline V gives CDR1 MNHEY, CDR2 SMNVEV (reference sequence). V was shortened by 4 bases and J by 2 bases, with 12 bases between the two germline ends. This CDR3 has 15 amino acids. This CDR3 is CASSSSHFGNQPQHF. The CDR3 nucleotides read TGTGCCAGCAGTTCATCCCACTTTGGCAATCAGCCCCAGCATTTT.

The J gene is TRBJ2-4, the V gene TRBV7-2; no clear D gene. This CDR3 region has 17 residues. Germline-derived CDR1 and CDR2 are SGHTA and FQGNSA. The V gene lost 1 base and the J gene lost 1 base, with 14 bases spanning the gap. This CDR3 reads CASSLGPGREAKNIQYF. The CDR3 DNA follows: TGTGCCAGCAGCTTAGGACCGGGTCGAGAGGCCAAAAACATTCAGTACTTC.

The V and J genes are TRBV5-4 and TRBJ2-2; 7 bases fit TRBD2. The CDR3 extends over 18 amino acids. Germline-derived CDR1 and CDR2 are SGHNT and YYREEE (reference sequence). Trimming took 4 bases from V and 6 from J; bases not matched to a gene: 18. CDR3 residues: CASSQNNRLAARAGELFF. CDR3 nucleotides: TGTGCCAGCAGCCAAAATAACCGACTAGCAGCCAGGGCCGGGGAGCTGTTTTTT.

CDR3 bases: TGCGCCAGCAGCTTCCGAGTAGCGGGACCCGCGGCCGGGGAGCTGTTTTTT. It encodes CASSFRVAGPAAGELFF. The chain has TRBV4-1 and TRBJ2-2, with TRBD2 matching over 8 bases. The junction had 14 bases not matched to a gene; V was cut back by 5 bases and J by 6 bases. The CDR3 consists of 17 residues. Germline lookup yields CDR1 MGHRA and CDR2 YSYEKL.

This chain joins TRBV27 and TRBJ2-5, with a possible D match to TRBD2 (6 bases). V lost 8 bases and J lost 3, with 16 bases in between. Germline lookup yields CDR1 MNHEY and CDR2 SMNVEV (reference sequence). The CDR3 loop spans 14 amino acids. The CDR3 region is CASRLVSGKETQYF. In DNA, the CDR3 is TGTGCCAGCCGCCTGGTTAGCGGAAAAGAGACCCAGTACTTC.

This chain joins TRBV6-5 and TRBJ2-2, with 7 positions matching TRBD1. Germline CDR1 is MNHEY and CDR2 is SVGAGI. After removal of 6 bases from V and 7 bases from J, the junction contained 8 bases not matched to a gene. The CDR3 length is 14 residues. CDR3 in amino acids: CASSTDRVSGELFF. CDR3 bases: TGTGCCAGCAGCACCGACAGGGTGAGCGGGGAGCTGTTTTTT.

The gene calls are TRBV10-3 and TRBJ1-3, with 7 bases identical to TRBD1. V was clipped by 5 bases and J by 6 bases; unmatched bases: 4. CDR1 and CDR2 from the germline V gene are ENHRY and SYGVKD. This CDR3 is 13 amino acids long. Here the CDR3 reads CAISTGDLNTIYF. DNA of the CDR3: TGTGCCATCAGTACAGGGGACCTAAACACCATATATTTT.

The J gene is TRBJ2-7, the V gene TRBV29-1; 10 bases agree with TRBD2. The V and J ends lost 7 bases and 2 bases, in that order; junction bases with no gene match: 5. CDR1 is SQVTM, CDR2 ANQGSEA, per germline. The CDR3 covers 13 residues. CDR3 sequence reads: CSALAGVAYEQYF. CDR3 bases: TGCAGCGCTCTAGCGGGGGTCGCCTACGAGCAGTACTTC.

The rearrangement joins TRBV5-4 to TRBJ1-2, with 7 bases that match TRBD1. There are 15 residues in the CDR3. J lost 1 base, V lost 4 bases, and 7 bases had no gene match. CDR1 is SGHNT, CDR2 YYREEE, per germline (reference sequence). For the CDR3, the DNA is TGTGCCAGCAGCCCGTCGAGGGGGCATAACTATGGCTACACCTTC. Residues: CASSPSRGHNYGYTF. Drawing the rest from reference TRBV5-4 and TRBJ1-2, the complete variable domain is ETGVTQSPTHLIKTRGQQVTLRCSSQSGHNTVSWYQQALGQGPQFIFQYYREEENGRGNFPPRFSGLQFPNYSSELNVNALELDDSALYLCASSPSRGHNYGYTFGSGTRLTVV.

This clone was found once. The chain has TRBV7-9 and TRBJ1-1, with D possibly matching TRBD1 (5 bases). Germline values: CDR1 SEHNR, CDR2 FQNEAQ (reference sequence). This CDR3 spans 17 amino acids. The V and J ends lost 1 base and 0 bases respectively, with 15 bases between them. CDR3 region: CASSLVGWGRVNTEAFF. The CDR3 nucleotides are TGTGCCAGCAGCTTAGTGGGCTGGGGCCGAGTGAACACTGAAGCTTTCTTT. Full variable domain (missing parts from reference TRBV7-9 and TRBJ1-1): DTGVSQNPRHKITKRGQNVTFRCDPISEHNRLYWYRQTLGQGPEFLTYFQNEAQLEKSRLLSDRFSAERPKGSFSTLEIQRTEQGDSAMYLCASSLVGWGRVNTEAFFGQGTRLTVV.

The rearrangement joins TRBV9 to TRBJ2-7, with 9 bases identical to TRBD2. The CDR3 runs to 16 residues. CDR1 SGDLS and CDR2 YYNGEE come from the germline V gene. V was pared by 3 bases and J by 5 bases, with 12 bases of the junction left unmatched. The CDR3 loop reads CASSGTAGGPGDEQYF. The DNA of the CDR3 is TGTGCCAGCAGCGGTACGGCGGGAGGGCCGGGGGACGAGCAGTACTTC.

This clone was seen once. The rearrangement links TRBV4-1 to TRBJ2-7, with a tentative D call TRBD1 (7 bases). CDR1 MGHRA and CDR2 YSYEKL come from the germline V gene. The CDR3 length is 16 residues. Trimming pared 4 bases from V and 7 bases from J, leaving 23 bases between. In DNA, the CDR3 is TGCGCCAGCAGCCCTAGGCAGGGGGGCGTAGAATGGGAGCAGTACTTC. Translating gives CASSPRQGGVEWEQYF.

The rearrangement joins TRBV5-4 to TRBJ2-4; D might be TRBD1 (6 bases). CDR1 SGHNT and CDR2 YYREEE come from the germline V gene (reference sequence). Trimming removed 4 bases at V and 0 bases at J, with 14 bases between. This CDR3 has 16 residues. DNA for the CDR3: TGTGCCAGCAGCCCCCGACAGGACGTAGCCAAAAACATTCAGTACTTC. Its protein product is CASSPRQDVAKNIQYF.

The chain is built from TRBV27 and TRBJ2-7; 7 bases line up with TRBD1. Germline assignment: CDR1 MNHEY and CDR2 SMNVEV (reference sequence). The length of the CDR3 is 13 residues. With 6 bases clipped from V and 5 bases from J, the junction kept 7 bases outside the gene matches. This CDR3 reads CASSSPGGDEQYF. Here the CDR3 DNA reads TGTGCCAGCAGCTCGCCAGGGGGAGACGAGCAGTACTTC.

The chain joins TRBV21-1 to TRBJ2-3; the tabulated D call, TRBD2, remains unverified against the DNA. TRBV21-1 counts as a pseudogene. The CDR3 extends over 16 amino acids. CDR3 bases: TGTGCCAGCAGCGCAAGCCGGCTAGTGTGGACAGATACGCAGTATTTT. As protein: CASSASRLVWTDTQYF.

V usage is TRBV19 and J usage is TRBJ1-5, with 10 bases identical to TRBD1. The CDR3 sequence is 16 residues long. J gave up 6 bases and V 3 bases, and 8 bases lay outside the gene matches. Germline assignment: CDR1 LNHDA and CDR2 SQIVND (reference sequence). The CDR3 DNA sequence: TGTGCCAGTAGTATTGGTGGGACAGGGGCTCGTCAGCCCCAGCATTTT. Its translation: CASSIGGTGARQPQHF.

The chain uses TRBV14 and TRBJ2-2; 8 nucleotides match TRBD2. This CDR3 is built from 16 residues. V dropped 4 bases and J dropped 0; count of bases not matched to a gene: 4. The V gene's germline CDR1 is SGHDN and CDR2 FVKESK. The CDR3 DNA reads as TGTGCCAGCAGCCCCTATAGCGGGGCGAACACCGGGGAGCTGTTTTTT. It is translated as CASSPYSGANTGELFF. The full variable domain, its missing parts supplied by reference TRBV14 and TRBJ2-2, is EAGVTQFPSHSVIEKGQTVTLRCDPISGHDNLYWYRRVMGKEIKFLLHFVKESKQDESGMPNNRFLAERTGGTYSTLKVQPAELEDSGVYFCASSPYSGANTGELFFGEGSRLTVL.

The rearrangement links TRBV28 to TRBJ1-2; unclear D gene. Germline V gene data show CDR1 as MDHEN and CDR2 as SYDVKM. Deletions cut 5 bases from V and 4 bases from J, with 5 bases between. The CDR3 length is 11 residues. CDR3 loop: CASSRSYGYTF. The CDR3 nucleotides read TGTGCCAGCAGTCGGTCCTATGGCTACACCTTC.

The V call is TRBV29-1, the J call TRBJ1-1; D possibly corresponds to TRBD1 (6 bases). V lost 5 bases to trimming and J lost 2 bases, with 15 bases between them. From germline, CDR1 is SQVTM and CDR2 ANQGSEA. This CDR3 region has 14 residues. CDR3 region: CSVPLRGINTEAFF. CDR3 nucleotide sequence: TGCAGCGTTCCGCTTAGGGGGATCAACACTGAAGCTTTCTTT.

This chain joins TRBV24-1 and TRBJ2-1; 11 bases fit TRBD2. The ends lost 1 base at V and 8 bases at J; junction bases unmatched: 6. From germline, CDR1 is KGHDR and CDR2 SFDVKD. CDR3 size: 16 residues. CDR3: CATSDFTSGGSDEQFF. The CDR3 DNA is TGTGCCACCAGTGATTTTACTAGCGGGGGCTCAGATGAGCAGTTCTTC.

The chain joins TRBV27 to TRBJ2-7, with D tentatively TRBD1 (5 bases). V lost 2 bases and J 5 bases, leaving 16 bases between the germline ends. CDR3 length equals 15 residues. Per the germline V gene, CDR1 is MNHEY and CDR2 is SMNVEV (reference sequence). CDR3 sequence (DNA): TGTGCCAGCAGTTTAGTCCCAGGGTTGAGCCACGAGCAGTACTTC. This translates into CASSLVPGLSHEQYF.

The chain carries TRBV9 and TRBJ2-1, with a tentative D call TRBD2 (5 bases). Between the trimmed V and J ends, which lost 0 bases and 7 bases, there was a span of 14 bases. Germline V gene lookup returns CDR1 SGDLS and CDR2 YYNGEE. This CDR3 has 15 residues. The CDR3 spells CASSVVGNEGNEQFF. CDR3 nucleotides: TGTGCCAGCAGCGTAGTTGGGAACGAGGGTAATGAGCAGTTCTTC.

This chain links TRBV12-3 or TRBV12-4 with TRBJ1-6; 7 bases are a match to TRBD1. J was trimmed by 10 bases and V by 5 bases; bases with no gene match: 5. The CDR3 sequence is 13 residues long. The CDR3 is CASSTGVGSPLHF. CDR3 DNA sequence: TGTGCCAGCAGTACAGGGGTTGGGTCACCCCTCCACTTT.

The chain uses TRBV11-2 and TRBJ2-5, with D perhaps matching TRBD2 (6 bases). CDR3 size: 17 residues. The germline V gene has CDR1 SGHAT and CDR2 FQNNGV. V was cut by 1 base and J by 1 base, with 16 bases left in between. CDR3 loop: CASSLGHGGTGQETQYF. DNA of the CDR3: TGTGCCAGCAGCTTAGGCCACGGCGGGACGGGCCAAGAGACCCAGTACTTC.